The source of this TCR beta chain is a study of blood T cell repertoires in COVID-19. About the study: Acute and convalescent COVID-19 specimens originated in the United States, Italy and Spain. From T cells, B-cell-depleted T cells, or PBMCs came the material, which was cDNA or gDNA.

J gave up 5 bases and V 3 bases, and 7 bases lay outside the gene matches. This CDR3 is 15 amino acids long. The germline V gene encodes CDR1 MGHRA and CDR2 YSYEKL. Libraries were prepared by immunoSEQ multiplex PCR; TCRdb keeps only in-frame clonotypes and omits some of them. This sample has 250,000 to 400,000 clones, with 88% found just once. This chain links TRBV4-1 with TRBJ1-5; 7 positions agree with TRBD1. The receptor's source is a young woman with COVID-19, enrolled during active disease. Sequencing used peripheral blood. The CDR3 sequence is CASSQSGDSYQPQHF. The CDR3 nucleotides read TGCGCCAGCAGCCAGAGTGGGGACAGCTATCAGCCCCAGCATTTT.